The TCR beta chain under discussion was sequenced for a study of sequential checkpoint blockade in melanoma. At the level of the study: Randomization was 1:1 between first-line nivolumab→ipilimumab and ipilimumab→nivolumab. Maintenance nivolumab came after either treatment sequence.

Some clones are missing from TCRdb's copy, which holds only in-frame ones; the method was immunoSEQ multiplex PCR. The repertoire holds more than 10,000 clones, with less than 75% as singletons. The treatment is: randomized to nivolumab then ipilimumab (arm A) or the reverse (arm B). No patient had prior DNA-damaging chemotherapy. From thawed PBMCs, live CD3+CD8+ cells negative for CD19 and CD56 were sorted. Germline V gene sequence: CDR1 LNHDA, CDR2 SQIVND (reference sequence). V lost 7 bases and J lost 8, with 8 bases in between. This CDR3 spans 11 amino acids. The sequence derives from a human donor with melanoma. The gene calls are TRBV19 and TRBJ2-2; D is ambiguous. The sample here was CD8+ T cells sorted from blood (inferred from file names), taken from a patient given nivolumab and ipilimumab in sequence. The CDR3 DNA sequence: TGTGCCAGTACCATGTCAGGGGAGCTGTTTTTT. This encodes CASTMSGELFF. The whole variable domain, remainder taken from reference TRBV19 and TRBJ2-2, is DGGITQSPKYLFRKEGQNVTLSCEQNLNHDAMYWYRQDPGQGLRLIYYSQIVNDFQKGDIAEGYSVSREKKESFPLTVTSAQKNPTAFYLCASTMSGELFFGEGSRLTVL.